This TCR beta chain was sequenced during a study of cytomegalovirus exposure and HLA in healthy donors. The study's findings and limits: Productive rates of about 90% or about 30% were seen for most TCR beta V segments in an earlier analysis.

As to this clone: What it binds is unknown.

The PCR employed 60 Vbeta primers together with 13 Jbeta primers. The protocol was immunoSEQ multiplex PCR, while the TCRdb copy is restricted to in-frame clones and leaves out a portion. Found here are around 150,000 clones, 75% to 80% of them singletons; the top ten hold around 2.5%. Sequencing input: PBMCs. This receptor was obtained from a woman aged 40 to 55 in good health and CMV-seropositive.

The CDR3 nucleotides are TGTGCCAGCAGCCCAGGGGTATTGATCGCTGAAGCTTTCTTT. This codes for CASSPGVLIAEAFF. This chain links TRBV13 with TRBJ1-1, with D tentatively TRBD1 (6 bases). Per the germline V gene, CDR1 is PRHDT and CDR2 is FYEKMQ (reference sequence). The V end was cut by 5 bases, the J end by 6 bases, with 16 bases between. This CDR3 is built from 14 residues.